The entry below describes one TCR beta chain. Its antigen is not yet known. No base qualities exist here, and no much larger clone lies one base off it. The data were obtained in a study of neoadjuvant anti-PD-1 for oral cavity cancer (dated by TCRdb to about 2021). Looking at the study overall: Before curative-intent surgical resection, most patients were given three to four biweekly doses of nivolumab at 3 mg/kg. The parent correlative cohort had about 11 patients and a response rate of about 31%. A fourth nivolumab dose was given around day 43 to patients without progression, and definitive surgical resection was performed in those patients on days 50-56. Patients with complete response, partial response or stable disease by RECIST 1.1 were defined as responders, whereas patients with progression were defined as non-responders.

Summary of the overall study and its limitations: Higher pretreatment blood TCRbeta clonality and lower post-treatment tumor TCRbeta clonality were correlated with higher pretreatment blood Treg/Th17 ratios. After neoadjuvant nivolumab, non-responders showed significantly higher T cell clonality (Gini index) in PBMCs than responders did. TCR analyses included only a few patients per response group, and the authors called for larger cohorts for validation.

Reading the germline V gene gives CDR1 WSHSY and CDR2 SAAADI. V is pruned by 6 bases and J by 3 bases, leaving 5 bases of the junction without a gene match. The CDR3 runs 14 residues from the cysteine to the phenylalanine. Only the CDR3 portion is preserved as DNA: 42 bases, with reading frame beginning at the first base. For deep sequencing of PBMC libraries, mostly about 450 ng of input genomic DNA was used, and six replicates were run per sample. Following the manufacturer's instructions, the team built TCRbeta libraries using the immunoSEQ hsTCRbeta kit. The completed libraries were mixed into a single pool at 3 nM, then sequenced with an Illumina NovaSeq 6000 S4 flow cell. In the source study's methods: The immunoSEQ Analyzer handled quality control and preprocessing of the raw data. The analysis was restricted to productive rearrangements, with each unique CDR3 amino acid sequence defining a clonotype. Repertoire clonality was estimated as the Gini-Simpson index, which was calculated using the R package tcR. Student's t test was used to compare Gini indices, while Pearson correlation assessed associations with tumor size change. TCRdb re-hosts the immuneACCESS table, in-frame sequences only. Its copies lack some clones; in the studies checked, an unresolved V gene accounts for under half of them, and the cause for the rest is not known. The D gene and trimming were derived from the DNA, and the V and J assignments and clone size from that table. The sample table records under 15,000 clones; around two thirds of these occur just once. About 2.4% of the sample is held by the ten biggest clonotypes.

According to the study, the label for this sample's time point signals: before neoadjuvant nivolumab. Patients had been newly diagnosed with stage II-IVA oral cavity squamous cell carcinoma, and no prior systemic or radiation treatment had been given to the patients. The cohort consisted of patients with HPV-negative, locally advanced oral cavity squamous cell carcinoma. No culture maintenance or expansion was done, as the peripheral blood mononuclear cells went straight to analysis. Samples were obtained from a longitudinal correlative study of a single-arm phase II trial of neoadjuvant nivolumab in oral cavity squamous cell carcinoma. Subject-matched pre- and post-treatment PBMCs and tumors from three responders and three non-responders underwent genomic DNA-based TCRbeta sequencing. Peripheral blood mononuclear cells were collected before nivolumab treatment and were collected again after treatment, at the time of surgery. Genomic DNA was isolated from PBMCs using the Maxwell RSC DNA from Cells kit.

Sequences were derived from PBMCs, sampled before nivolumab (anti-PD-1) treatment. The chain joins TRBV10-2 to TRBJ1-5; 7 bases in the middle match TRBD1. The sequence derives from a person between 40 and 85 years old with oral cavity squamous cell carcinoma. The base sequence is TGCGCCAGCAGAGGTCAGGGGGTCAATCAGCCCCAGCATTTT. Its product reads: CASRGQGVNQPQHF.